Sequencing of this T cell receptor (beta chain) was carried out in a study of shared clonotypes between healthy human individuals. Positively selected for CCR7, the CD45RO-negative cells used as naive CD8 cells excluded terminally differentiated effector memory CD45RA+ cells. With regard to this clone: The antigen is unknown.

General study findings and limits: Shared clonotypes: about 5.3% naive CD4, roughly 3.8% naive CD8, less than 2.5% memory CD4, over 0.3% memory CD8. Represented genetic and exposure-history diversity was restricted by having few donors. Non-shared clonotypes displayed generation probabilities falling below those of clonotypes present in all four donors.

Original handling: ImmunoSEQ yielded junction-only sequences lacking quality scores, so filtering differed. Sequencing used immunoSEQ multiplex PCR; TCRdb keeps in-frame clones, though not all of them. That table supplies the V and J calls and clone size; D and trimming were determined from the DNA. The data hold 800,000 or so clones, with 90% to 97% observed a single time. CDR3 length equals 13 residues. The V gene's germline CDR1 is SGHAT and CDR2 FQDESV (reference sequence). Trimming took 5 bases from V and 3 from J, leaving 10 bases between them. The receptor comes from a man aged 25-45 years in good health. V usage is TRBV11-1 and J usage is TRBJ2-5; D unclear. Sequenced: naive CD8+ T cells sorted from blood. The CDR3: CASSPDSEETQYF. For the CDR3, the DNA is TGTGCCAGCAGCCCCGACTCAGAAGAGACCCAGTACTTC.